This T cell receptor beta chain was captured in a study of T cell repertoires in cytomegalovirus infection. There are many counts of this clonotype. Its matching antigen is unknown. TCRdb called the reads again in MiXCR, with one record for every CDR3 protein. The sample holds about 110,000 distinct CDR3 sequences, around 9.1% seen once. The germline V gene encodes CDR1 SGHTA and CDR2 FQGNSA. V shed 3 bases and J 4 bases; nucleotides not matched to a gene: 5. This CDR3 has 16 residues. The source of this sequence is a human donor in good health (CMV status not recorded). Some clones in this sample may be carry-over from other donors' samples. This chain links TRBV7-2 with TRBJ2-3; 12 nucleotides agree with TRBD2. Material: PBMCs, sequenced either directly or after in vitro stimulation (not recorded which). CDR3 region: CASSFLAGGRADTQYF. The CDR3 bases are TGTGCCAGCAGCTTCCTAGCGGGAGGGCGCGCAGATACGCAGTATTTT.